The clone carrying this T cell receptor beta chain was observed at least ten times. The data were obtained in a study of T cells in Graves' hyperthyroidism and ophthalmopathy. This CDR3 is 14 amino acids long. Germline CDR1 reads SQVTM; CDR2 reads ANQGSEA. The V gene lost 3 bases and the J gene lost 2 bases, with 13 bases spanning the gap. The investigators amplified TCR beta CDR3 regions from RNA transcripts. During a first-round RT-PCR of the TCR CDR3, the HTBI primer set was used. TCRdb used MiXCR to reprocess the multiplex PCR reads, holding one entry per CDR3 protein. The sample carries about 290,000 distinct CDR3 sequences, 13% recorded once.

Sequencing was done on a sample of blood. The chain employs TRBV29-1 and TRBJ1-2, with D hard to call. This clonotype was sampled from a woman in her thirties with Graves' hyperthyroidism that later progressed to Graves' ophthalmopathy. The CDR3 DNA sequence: TGCAGCGTTGACCGGCAGCGTAAAAACTATGGCTACACCTTC. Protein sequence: CSVDRQRKNYGYTF.